This T cell receptor (beta chain) was captured in a study of response to subunit inactivated influenza vaccine (dated 2018 in TCRdb). Looking at the study overall: Deep quantitative profiling of the T cell receptor repertoire was used in the study to follow responses to a trivalent subunit inactivated influenza vaccine. Results the study describes overall, beyond this receptor: According to the authors, only a limited number of new T cells may be recruited by each seasonal influenza vaccination.

A word on this clonotype: The specificity of this receptor is unknown. There are no base qualities to consult, and no much larger clone falls within one base.

Libraries were built with RT-PCR. TCRdb lists the instrument as Illumina HiSeq 2500. The public reads were quality trimmed at Q25 with fastp and then assembled into clones with MiXCR by TCRdb, keeping productive beta chains. All rows with the same CDR3 protein become a single entry with the most common DNA and genes. The sample records around 710,000 distinct CDR3 sequences, approximately 15% of which are singletons. 5.5% to 7% of the sample lies in the top ten. The receptor comes from a man aged 45-65 years who received an inactivated influenza vaccine. Donor details come from another sample of the same person, matched by shared clones. The sample was PBMCs from blood, taken roughly 15 days before vaccination.

The sequenced DNA is TGCGCCAGCAGCCATCCCCGCGGACAGGGGGCAGAGGGCTACACCTTC. This codes for CASSHPRGQGAEGYTF. This chain is built from TRBV4-3 and TRBJ1-2; TRBD1 agrees with 11 junctional bases. V is pruned by 3 bases and J by 8 bases, leaving 11 bases of the junction without a gene match. The CDR3 holds 16 amino acids from the cysteine to the phenylalanine. The kept DNA is CDR3 alone, 48 bases in frame from the first base. CDR1 LGHNA and CDR2 YSLEER are derived from the germline V gene.